This T cell receptor beta chain originates from a study of shared clonotypes between healthy human individuals. Study-wide results and limits: Compared with memory subsets, naive subsets generally had larger estimated richness. A handful of donors shared approximately 5% of their naive CD4 clonotypes.

A few counts support this clone. Its antigen is currently unknown. Germline lookup yields CDR1 SGHVS and CDR2 FQNEAQ. The length of the CDR3 is 15 residues. Trimming removed 5 bases at V and 0 bases at J, with 14 bases between. In replicate PCRs of sorted subsets, around 200 ng DNA, about 29,000 T cell genomes, was used. The assay was immunoSEQ multiplex PCR, and TCRdb's table has in-frame clones only and misses some. The table lists some 240,000 clones, 65% to 70% of them singletons. The V and J genes are TRBV7-8 and TRBJ2-7; D gene ambiguous. The sequence derives from a young man in good health. Sequenced input: memory CD4+ T cells sorted from blood. Regarding subset: CD45RA-negative fraction. This chain's CDR3 is CASSEIIRPSYEQYF. CDR3 DNA: TGTGCCAGCAGCGAGATTATACGGCCCTCCTACGAGCAGTACTTC.